Listed below are T cell receptor beta chains from one sample, sequenced in a study of T cells expressing NK-cell markers. TCRdb reprocessed the 5' RACE reads, with one entry per CDR3 protein and no DNA. This listing includes over 350,000 distinct CDR3 sequences. Sequenced: blood T cells: a sorted CD56 or NKG2C T cell subset, CD4+ or CD8+ T cells, or bulk PBMC T cells (not recorded which). The receptors come from a woman aged 45 to 65 in good health. CDR3s include the opening cysteine and the closing phenylalanine or tryptophan.

j_gene,v_gene,CDR3aa
TRBJ1-1,TRBV12-5,CASAPGGGTEAFF
TRBJ2-7,TRBV5-1,CASSFGQSSNEQYF
TRBJ2-1,TRBV14,CASSQDRGALDNEQFF
TRBJ1-4,TRBV5-1,CASSLSWGRNEKLFF
TRBJ1-1,TRBV12-3/TRBV12-4,CASSLRDTRAFF
TRBJ2-3,TRBV11-2,CASSSLKPGTAGTDTQYF
TRBJ2-5,TRBV5-5,CASSPLSGRTETQYF
TRBJ1-4,TRBV3-1,CASSHRDGIGEKLFF
TRBJ2-2,TRBV12-3/TRBV12-4,CASSLGGRAGSGELFF
TRBJ2-1,TRBV7-9,CASSSPTRYNEQFF
TRBJ2-2,TRBV15,CATSRDLVFGGELFF
TRBJ2-7,TRBV24-1,CATGTGGPGGSYEQYF
TRBJ2-3,TRBV5-4,CASSLQGYSTDTQYF
TRBJ2-7,TRBV19,CASRGRGLDEQYF
TRBJ1-1,TRBV4-1,CASSQGRVSEAFF
TRBJ2-3,TRBV10-2,CASRLSRPDTQYF
TRBJ1-1,TRBV7-9,CASTRAGAGRNTEAFF
TRBJ2-5,TRBV27,CASSSPGGRRETQYF
TRBJ2-3,TRBV20-1,CSARLNPDRVWTDTQYF
TRBJ2-1,TRBV11-2,CASSLTLAGNGYNEQFF
TRBJ2-1,TRBV6-9,CASRQTTAYNEQFF
TRBJ2-2,TRBV11-1,CASSALAGGDTGELFF
TRBJ1-2,TRBV4-2,CASSQEVSSGRFGYTF
TRBJ2-1,TRBV7-6,CASSLLDRLVGSYNEQFF
TRBJ2-7,TRBV7-6,CASSRGGTSGNYEQYF
TRBJ2-1,TRBV3-1,CASSQGLAGSGGYNEQFF
TRBJ2-7,TRBV12-3/TRBV12-4,CASSLMYYEQYF
TRBJ2-7,TRBV2,CASSGLNNYEQYF
TRBJ2-1,TRBV19,CASSGDHRQFF
TRBJ1-1,TRBV12-3/TRBV12-4,CASSLGQGINTEAFF
TRBJ2-1,TRBV12-5,CASGLGVNEQFF